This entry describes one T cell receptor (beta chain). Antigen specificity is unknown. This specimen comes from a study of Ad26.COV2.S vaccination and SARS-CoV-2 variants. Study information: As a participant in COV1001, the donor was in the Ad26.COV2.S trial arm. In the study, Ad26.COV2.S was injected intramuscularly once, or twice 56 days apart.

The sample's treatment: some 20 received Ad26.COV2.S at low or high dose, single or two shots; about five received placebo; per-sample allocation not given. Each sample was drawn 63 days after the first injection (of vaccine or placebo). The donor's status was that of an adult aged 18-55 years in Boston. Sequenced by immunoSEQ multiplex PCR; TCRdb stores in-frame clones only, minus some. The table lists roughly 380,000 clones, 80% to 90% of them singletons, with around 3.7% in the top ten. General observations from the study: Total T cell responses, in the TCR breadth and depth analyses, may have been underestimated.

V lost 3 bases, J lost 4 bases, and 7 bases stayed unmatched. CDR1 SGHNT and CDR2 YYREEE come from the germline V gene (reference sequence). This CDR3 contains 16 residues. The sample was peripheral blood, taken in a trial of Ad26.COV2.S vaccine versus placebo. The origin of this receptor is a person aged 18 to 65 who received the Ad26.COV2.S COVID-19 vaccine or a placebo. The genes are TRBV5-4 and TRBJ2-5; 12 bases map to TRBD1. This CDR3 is CASSSPGQGARETQYF. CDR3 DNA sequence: TGTGCCAGCAGCTCCCCGGGACAGGGGGCACGAGAGACCCAGTACTTC. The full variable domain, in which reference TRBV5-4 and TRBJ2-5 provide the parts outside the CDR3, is ETGVTQSPTHLIKTRGQQVTLRCSSQSGHNTVSWYQQALGQGPQFIFQYYREEENGRGNFPPRFSGLQFPNYSSELNVNALELDDSALYLCASSSPGQGARETQYFGPGTRLLVL.